This is a list of T cell receptor beta chains from one sample in a study of cytomegalovirus exposure and HLA in healthy donors. Sequencing was performed with immunoSEQ multiplex PCR; in TCRdb, only in-frame clones are kept and a portion is missing. The table has tens of thousands of clones, around four fifths seen once. Material: PBMCs. These TCRs come from a woman in her twenties or thirties in good health and CMV-seropositive. The CDR3 runs from the conserved cysteine through the conserved F or W. D genes are given only for firm matches. Not all rows give a size; the values are once, few, many and, for expanded clones, a class.

J: TRBJ1-2
size: NA
D: NA
V: TRBV14
CDR3: CASSPQNYGYTF
DNA: TGTGCCAGCAGCCCACAGAACTATGGCTACACCTTC

J: TRBJ2-7
size: NA
D: TRBD1
V: TRBV15
CDR3: CATSADRGFYEQYF
DNA: TGTGCCACCAGCGCCGACAGGGGGTTCTACGAGCAGTACTTC

J: TRBJ1-1
size: few
D: NA
V: TRBV20-1
CDR3: CSAFRNTEAFF
DNA: TGCAGTGCTTTCAGGAACACTGAAGCTTTCTTT

J: TRBJ2-5
size: NA
D: NA
V: TRBV16
CDR3: CASSNWDFQETQYF
DNA: TGTGCCAGCAGCAACTGGGACTTCCAAGAGACCCAGTACTTC

J: TRBJ1-2
size: NA
D: NA
V: TRBV5-6
CDR3: CASSLRQGSYGYTF
DNA: TGTGCCAGCAGCTTGAGGCAGGGGAGTTATGGCTACACCTTC

J: TRBJ1-2
size: NA
D: NA
V: TRBV13
CDR3: CASSLGAWGLYNYGYTF
DNA: TGTGCCAGCAGCTTAGGGGCGTGGGGGCTATATAACTATGGCTACACCTTC

J: TRBJ1-1
size: once
D: TRBD1
V: TRBV14
CDR3: CASSSQGGNTEAFF
DNA: TGTGCCAGCAGCTCCCAGGGGGGGAACACTGAAGCTTTCTTT

J: TRBJ2-7
size: NA
D: TRBD1
V: TRBV10-3
CDR3: CAVARDSSYEQYF
DNA: TGTGCCGTCGCAAGGGACAGCTCCTACGAGCAGTACTTC

J: TRBJ2-5
size: NA
D: TRBD1
V: TRBV25-1
CDR3: CASSEIDRGQETQYF
DNA: TGTGCCAGCAGTGAAATCGACAGGGGGCAAGAGACCCAGTACTTC

J: TRBJ1-2
size: NA
D: TRBD1
V: TRBV7-9
CDR3: CASSLTGTVYGYTF
DNA: TGTGCCAGCAGCTTAACAGGGACAGTCTATGGCTACACCTTC

J: TRBJ2-7
size: NA
D: NA
V: TRBV9
CDR3: CASSASSPRGEQYF
DNA: TGTGCCAGCAGCGCATCGAGCCCGCGGGGCGAGCAGTACTTC

J: TRBJ1-4
size: NA
D: NA
V: TRBV29-1
CDR3: CSVCRATNEKLFF
DNA: TGCAGCGTTTGTCGAGCAACTAATGAAAAACTGTTTTTT

J: TRBJ2-7
size: few
D: TRBD2
V: TRBV15
CDR3: CATSRETGGSSKQYF
DNA: TGTGCCACCAGCCGAGAAACGGGAGGGTCGTCCAAGCAGTACTTC

J: TRBJ2-7
size: few
D: NA
V: TRBV5-6
CDR3: CASSWGRGEQYF
DNA: TGTGCCAGCAGCTGGGGGCGCGGAGAGCAGTACTTC

J: TRBJ2-2
size: NA
D: TRBD1
V: TRBV4-3
CDR3: CASSQGTGGGTGELFF
DNA: TGCGCCAGCAGCCAAGGGACAGGGGGTGGCACCGGGGAGCTGTTTTTT

J: TRBJ1-1
size: few
D: TRBD1
V: TRBV6-5
CDR3: CASSRTGVGLAFF
DNA: TGTGCCAGCAGCCGGACAGGGGTTGGGTTGGCTTTCTTT